The 29 T cell receptor beta chains below were found in one sample sequenced in a study of T cells in Graves' hyperthyroidism and ophthalmopathy. The investigators amplified TCR beta CDR3 regions from RNA transcripts. First-round RT-PCR of the TCR CDR3 relied on the HTBI primer set. A single record per CDR3 protein comes from TCRdb applying MiXCR to the multiplex PCR reads. The repertoire holds more than 550,000 distinct CDR3 sequences, with 18% as singletons. Input material: blood. Receptors were obtained from a woman aged 50 to 65 with Graves' hyperthyroidism that later progressed to Graves' ophthalmopathy.

This clonotype was counted a few times. The chain combines TRBV7-9 with TRBJ1-4; D is uncertain. CDR1 and CDR2 (germline): SEHNR, FQNEAQ (reference sequence). Deletions cut 4 bases from V and 3 bases from J, with 15 bases between. CDR3 length equals 16 residues. CDR3 sequence: CASSYRKSGPNEKLFF. DNA of the CDR3: TGTGCCAGCAGCTACAGAAAATCAGGACCTAATGAAAAACTGTTTTTT.

This clonotype was seen more than once but under ten times. This chain uses TRBV5-8 with TRBJ1-2, with 10 bases identical to TRBD1. Germline values: CDR1 SGHTS, CDR2 YDEGEE. This CDR3 has 15 amino acids. V trimming: 5 bases; J trimming: 4 bases; junction bases outside the gene matches: 8. CDR3 coding DNA: TGTGCCAGCAGACGTCCGGGACAGGGGCTCTATGGCTACACCTTC. It yields the protein CASRRPGQGLYGYTF. The full variable domain, in which reference TRBV5-8 and TRBJ1-2 provide the parts outside the CDR3, is EAGVTQSPTHLIKTRGQQATLRCSPISGHTSVYWYQQALGLGLQFLLWYDEGEERNRGNFPPRFSGRQFPNYSSELNVNALELEDSALYLCASRRPGQGLYGYTFGSGTRLTVV.

There are many counts of this clonotype. The V and J genes are TRBV5-1 and TRBJ2-2; 9 bases map to TRBD2. The germline gives CDR1 SGHRS, CDR2 YFSETQ. There are 16 residues in the CDR3. The trim removed 0 bases at V and 3 bases at J, leaving 3 bases unmatched. In DNA, the CDR3 is TGCGCCAGCAGCTTGGATCCTAGCGGGGACACCGGGGAGCTGTTTTTT. Amino acid sequence: CASSLDPSGDTGELFF.

This clonotype was recorded at least ten times. The chain couples TRBV7-2 to TRBJ2-1; the D is unclear. From germline, CDR1 is SGHTA and CDR2 FQGNSA. This CDR3 contains 11 residues. The V and J ends lost 5 bases and 10 bases respectively, with 9 bases between them. CDR3 loop: CASSPGPEQFF. The CDR3 DNA is TGTGCCAGCAGCCCGGGCCCAGAGCAGTTCTTC.

This sequence joins TRBV20-1 and TRBJ2-7, with D maybe TRBD2 (6 bases). CDR3 length equals 13 residues. V was shortened by 7 bases and J by 3 bases, with 16 bases between the two germline ends. Germline CDR1 DFQATT, CDR2 SNEGSKA (reference sequence). The CDR3 protein is CSGEGGEVYEQYF. The CDR3 DNA reads as TGCAGTGGGGAAGGAGGGGAAGTCTACGAGCAGTACTTC.

V gene TRBV9 combines with J gene TRBJ2-3, with D tentatively TRBD2 (6 bases). Per germline, CDR1 SGDLS and CDR2 YYNGEE. The CDR3 extends over 14 amino acids. The germline V and J ends were trimmed by 2 bases and 2 bases, with 9 bases remaining between them. This CDR3 reads CASSVMGLTDTQYF. CDR3 coding DNA: TGTGCCAGCAGCGTGATGGGACTCACAGATACGCAGTATTTT.

The chain links TRBV6-5 to TRBJ1-2, with D hard to call. The CDR3 has 12 residues. The V gene's germline CDR1 is MNHEY and CDR2 SVGAGI. The V end lost 2 bases, the J end lost 10 bases, and 11 bases lay between the germline ends. This chain's CDR3 is CASSYGENDYTF. In DNA, the CDR3 is TGTGCCAGCAGTTACGGAGAAAACGACTACACCTTC.

The sample holds one count of this clonotype. The CDR3 reads CASSLGPRTEAFF. CDR3 bases: TGTGCCAGCAGCTTAGGCCCCCGAACCGAAGCTTTCTTT. The chain joins TRBV7-3 to TRBJ1-1; no clear D. The CDR3 runs 13 residues. With 2 bases removed from V and 8 bases from J, the gap between germline ends came to 12 bases. Per the germline V gene, CDR1 is SGHTA and CDR2 is FQGTGA.

This clonotype showed up just a few times. The chain carries TRBV5-6 and TRBJ2-1, with 9 bases that match TRBD1. The CDR3 totals 14 residues. Unmatched junction bases numbered 4, after V lost 4 bases and J lost 5 bases. The germline V gene has CDR1 SGHDT and CDR2 YYEEEE. CDR3 in amino acids: CASSAGQGNNEQFF. The CDR3 coding sequence is TGTGCCAGCAGCGCGGGACAGGGAAACAATGAGCAGTTCTTC.

This clonotype was seen ten or more times. The V call is TRBV5-1, the J call TRBJ2-7; 13 nucleotides align to TRBD2. Germline lookup yields CDR1 SGHRS and CDR2 YFSETQ. Germline trimming cut 4 bases from V and 2 bases from J; bases unmatched to any gene: 6. There are 16 residues in the CDR3. The CDR3 region is CASSPSGTSGAYEQYF. The CDR3 DNA sequence: TGCGCCAGCAGCCCCTCCGGGACTAGCGGGGCCTACGAGCAGTACTTC. The complete variable domain, with remaining parts taken from reference TRBV5-1 and TRBJ2-7, reads KAGVTQTPRYLIKTRGQQVTLSCSPISGHRSVSWYQQTPGQGLQFLFEYFSETQRNKGNFPGRFSGRQFSNSRSEMNVSTLELGDSALYLCASSPSGTSGAYEQYFGPGTRLTVT.

There are a few counts of this clonotype. The chain uses TRBV27 and TRBJ1-2; D not resolved. The CDR3 is 15 amino acids. Germline CDR1 reads MNHEY; CDR2 reads SMNVEV (reference sequence). V was cut by 3 bases and J by 2 bases, with 13 bases left in between. CDR3 amino acids: CASSFRRAGNYGYTF. DNA for the CDR3: TGTGCCAGCAGTTTCCGGCGAGCGGGAAACTATGGCTACACCTTC.

The V gene is TRBV27, the J gene TRBJ1-4; 8 bases fit TRBD1. Per the germline V gene, CDR1 is MNHEY and CDR2 is SMNVEV (reference sequence). The CDR3 runs 16 residues. V lost 3 bases to trimming and J lost 6 bases; unmatched junction nucleotides: 9. The DNA for the CDR3 is TGTGCCAGCAGTTTGCACCCAGGGACAGGCGATGAAAAACTGTTTTTT. It codes for CASSLHPGTGDEKLFF.

This clonotype was detected ten times or more. The chain recombines TRBV20-1 with TRBJ2-1, with D uncertain. V lost 3 bases and J 3 bases, leaving 6 bases between the germline ends. Germline CDR1 DFQATT, CDR2 SNEGSKA (reference sequence). There are 12 residues in the CDR3. CDR3 in DNA: TGCAGTGCTAGCCACAGCTACAATGAGCAGTTCTTC. This sequence encodes CSASHSYNEQFF.

This chain's CDR3 is CASSSGTGGIGELFF. The CDR3 region has the DNA TGTGCCAGCTCATCCGGGACAGGGGGCATCGGGGAGCTGTTTTTT. J is TRBJ2-2 and V is TRBV6-1; 12 bases align to TRBD1. The CDR3 sequence is 15 residues long. Germline loops: CDR1 MNHNS, CDR2 SASEGT. V lost 8 bases and J lost 7; bases outside the gene matches: 8.

In its sample, this clonotype was seen many times. The rearrangement links TRBV3-1 to TRBJ1-1, with TRBD1 identical over 8 bases. V was pared by 0 bases and J by 3 bases, with 6 bases of the junction left unmatched. The CDR3 has 16 residues. Germline lookup yields CDR1 LGHDT and CDR2 YNNKEL (reference sequence). The CDR3 DNA follows: TGTGCCAGCAGCCAAGATTACAGGGGGTTGGACACTGAAGCTTTCTTT. Protein sequence: CASSQDYRGLDTEAFF.

This clonotype was observed many times. This chain connects TRBV3-1 to TRBJ1-1; D remains unclear. V lost 1 base and J 0 bases, leaving 6 bases between the germline ends. CDR1 and CDR2 from the germline V gene are LGHDT and YNNKEL (reference sequence). This CDR3 spans 14 amino acids. The DNA of the CDR3 is TGTGCCAGCAGCCAAGGGGTGATGAACACTGAAGCTTTCTTT. Translation gives CASSQGVMNTEAFF.

The gene calls are TRBV6-2 or TRBV6-3 and TRBJ1-1; D possibly corresponds to TRBD1 (6 bases). V was pared by 6 bases and J by 0 bases, with 11 bases between. There are 14 residues in the CDR3. CDR1 is MNHEY and CDR2 is SVGEGT in the germline V gene. The CDR3 DNA reads as TGTGCCAGCAGGTCAGGGGAAGTGAACACTGAAGCTTTCTTT. This encodes CASRSGEVNTEAFF.

This clonotype was detected ten times or more. V usage is TRBV5-1 and J usage is TRBJ2-3; D is possibly TRBD2 (7 bases). The CDR3 extends over 16 amino acids. Looked up from germline, CDR1 is SGHRS and CDR2 is YFSETQ. V was pared by 0 bases and J by 0 bases, with 11 bases between. CDR3 loop: CASSLVGGGSTDTQYF. In nucleotides, the CDR3 is TGCGCCAGCAGCTTGGTCGGCGGGGGCAGCACAGATACGCAGTATTTT.

This clonotype was detected many times. This chain's CDR3 is CASSLGGTGNRDTQYF. The CDR3 DNA is TGCGCCAGCAGCTTGGGCGGGACAGGGAATCGTGATACGCAGTATTTT. This sequence joins TRBV5-1 and TRBJ2-3, with 9 positions matching TRBD1. Unmatched junction bases numbered 8, after V lost 0 bases and J lost 6 bases. CDR1 and CDR2 (germline): SGHRS, YFSETQ. The CDR3 has 16 residues.

This clonotype was counted ten times or more. The chain couples TRBV2 to TRBJ1-1, with D perhaps TRBD1 (6 bases). Between the trimmed V and J ends, which lost 5 bases and 4 bases, there was a span of 14 bases. CDR1 is SNHLY, CDR2 FYNNEI, per germline. This CDR3 spans 14 amino acids. CDR3 in amino acids: CASSPFIGGTEAFF. As DNA, the CDR3 is TGTGCCAGCAGTCCTTTTATAGGGGGCACTGAAGCTTTCTTT.

This clonotype was found many times. The chain uses TRBV11-2 and TRBJ2-3; possible D gene TRBD2, 6 bases. The CDR3 covers 15 residues. V lost 1 base, J lost 5 bases, and 13 bases lay in between. Germline loops: CDR1 SGHAT, CDR2 FQNNGV. The CDR3 protein is CASSLVGGGRDTQYF. The CDR3 DNA reads as TGTGCCAGCAGCTTAGTGGGGGGAGGACGAGATACGCAGTATTTT.

This chain uses TRBV6-1 with TRBJ1-2, with unresolved D. Trimming removed 5 bases from V and 4 bases from J, with 17 bases in between. This CDR3 contains 15 residues. Germline CDR1 reads MNHNS; CDR2 reads SASEGT. The CDR3 nucleotides are TGTGCCAGCAGTCAAACCCCGGACCTTGGCTATGGCTACACCTTC. Translated, it gives CASSQTPDLGYGYTF.

The table lists this clonotype with many counts. The gene calls are TRBV4-1 and TRBJ2-1, with D possibly matching TRBD2 (5 bases). The V gene's germline CDR1 is MGHRA and CDR2 YSYEKL. The CDR3 contains 13 residues. The V end was cut by 1 base, the J end by 9 bases, with 10 bases between. This CDR3 reads CASSQGRGGEQFF. The CDR3 DNA reads as TGCGCCAGCAGCCAAGGTCGGGGTGGTGAGCAGTTCTTC.

A few counts support this clonotype. J is TRBJ1-6 and V is TRBV6-2 or TRBV6-3, with a weak D call TRBD1 (6 bases). Between the trimmed V and J ends, which lost 8 bases and 7 bases, there was a span of 12 bases. Germline assignment: CDR1 MNHEY and CDR2 SVGEGT. The CDR3 length is 13 residues. As DNA, the CDR3 is TGTGCCAGCGGCTGGACAGTGAATTCACCCCTCCACTTT. Its protein product is CASGWTVNSPLHF.

Regarding this clonotype: Given a much more abundant clone one base away, this may be a read error. The gene calls are TRBV2 and TRBJ2-1; D not resolved. Germline V gene sequence: CDR1 SNHLY, CDR2 FYNNEI. The CDR3 is 14 residues long. CDR3 nucleotides: TGTGCCAGCAGTGAAGCGACGCCATACAATGAGCAGCTCTTC. It is translated as CASSEATPYNEQLF.

This clonotype was seen only a few times. J is TRBJ2-5 and V is TRBV19, with a possible D match to TRBD2 (5 bases). This CDR3 has 16 residues. Trimming left V 1 base short and J 2 bases short, with 14 bases between. Per germline, CDR1 LNHDA and CDR2 SQIVND (reference sequence). CDR3 DNA sequence: TGTGCCAGTAGTATAGGAGGGCTCGAACTTCAAGAGACCCAGTACTTC. Protein product: CASSIGGLELQETQYF.

J is TRBJ1-6 and V is TRBV7-9; D uncertain. V was shortened by 4 bases and J by 2 bases, with 9 bases between the two germline ends. This CDR3 region has 15 residues. CDR1 and CDR2 from the germline V gene are SEHNR and FQNEAQ (reference sequence). The CDR3, as DNA: TGTGCCAGCAGCTCATTTCTGGCCTATAATTCACCCCTCCACTTT. This codes for CASSSFLAYNSPLHF. The full variable domain, completed using reference TRBV7-9 and TRBJ1-6, is DTGVSQNPRHKITKRGQNVTFRCDPISEHNRLYWYRQTLGQGPEFLTYFQNEAQLEKSRLLSDRFSAERPKGSFSTLEIQRTEQGDSAMYLCASSSFLAYNSPLHFGNGTRLTVT.

The chain carries TRBV7-2 and TRBJ2-7; D is undetermined. Trimming stripped 0 bases from V and 3 bases from J, with 9 bases between. From germline, CDR1 is SGHTA and CDR2 FQGNSA. There are 14 residues in the CDR3. The CDR3 protein is CASSLAGLDYEQYF. In DNA form, the CDR3 reads TGTGCCAGCAGCTTAGCAGGGTTGGACTACGAGCAGTACTTC.

J is TRBJ2-1 and V is TRBV7-9, with TRBD1 matching over 9 bases. The trim removed 1 base at V and 8 bases at J, leaving 6 bases unmatched. The CDR3 spans 15 residues. Germline lookup yields CDR1 SEHNR and CDR2 FQNEAQ (reference sequence). CDR3 amino acids: CASSLEGQGGDEQFF. The CDR3, as DNA: TGTGCCAGCAGCTTAGAGGGACAGGGTGGCGATGAGCAGTTCTTC.